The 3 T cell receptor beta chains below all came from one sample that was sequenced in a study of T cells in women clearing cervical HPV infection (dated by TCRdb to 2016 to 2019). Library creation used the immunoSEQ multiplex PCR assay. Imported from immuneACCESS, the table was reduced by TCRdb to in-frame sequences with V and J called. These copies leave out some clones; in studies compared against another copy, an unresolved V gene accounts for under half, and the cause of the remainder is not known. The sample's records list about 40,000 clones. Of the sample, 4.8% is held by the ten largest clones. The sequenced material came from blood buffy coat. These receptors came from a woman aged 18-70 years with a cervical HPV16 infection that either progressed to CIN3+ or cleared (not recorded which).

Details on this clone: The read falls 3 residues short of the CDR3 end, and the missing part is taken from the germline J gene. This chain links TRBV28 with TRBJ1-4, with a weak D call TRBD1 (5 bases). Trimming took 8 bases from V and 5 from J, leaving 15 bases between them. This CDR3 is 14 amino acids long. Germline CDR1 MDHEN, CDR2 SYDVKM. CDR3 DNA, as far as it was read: TGTGCCAGCGGGATTGGGGCCTTAAATGAAAAA. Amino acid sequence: CASGIGALNEK. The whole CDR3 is CASGIGALNEKLFF.

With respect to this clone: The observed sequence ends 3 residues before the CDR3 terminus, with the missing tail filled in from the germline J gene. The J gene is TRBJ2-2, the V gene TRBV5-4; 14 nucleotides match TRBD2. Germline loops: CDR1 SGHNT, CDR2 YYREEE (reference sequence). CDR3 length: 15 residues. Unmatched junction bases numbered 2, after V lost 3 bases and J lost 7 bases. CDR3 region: CASSSGTSGGGELFF. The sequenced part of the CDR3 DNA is TGTGCCAGCAGCTCCGGGACTAGCGGGGGCGGGGAG. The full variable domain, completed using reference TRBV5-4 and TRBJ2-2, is ETGVTQSPTHLIKTRGQQVTLRCSSQSGHNTVSWYQQALGQGPQFIFQYYREEENGRGNFPPRFSGLQFPNYSSELNVNALELDDSALYLCASSSGTSGGGELFFGEGSRLTVL.

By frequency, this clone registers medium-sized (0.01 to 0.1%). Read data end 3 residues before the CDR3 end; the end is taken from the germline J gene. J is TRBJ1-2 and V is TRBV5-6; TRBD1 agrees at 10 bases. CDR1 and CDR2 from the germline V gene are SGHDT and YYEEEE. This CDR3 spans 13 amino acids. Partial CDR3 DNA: TGTGCCAGCAGTCTCGACAGGGGGCTAGGC. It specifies CASSLDRGLG. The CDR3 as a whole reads CASSLDRGLGYTF.